Sequencing of this T cell receptor beta chain was carried out in a study of shared clonotypes between healthy human individuals. Study results and caveats: Approximately 5.3% was the fraction of naive CD4 clonotypes found shared across a few donors.

Between the trimmed V and J ends, which lost 0 bases and 2 bases, there was a span of 11 bases. CDR1 is SGHVS and CDR2 is FQNEAQ in the germline V gene. This CDR3 contains 16 residues. On this clone itself: Its cognate antigen is unknown.

CD45RO-negative, CCR7-positively selected cells formed the naive CD8 fraction, excluding terminally differentiated effector memory CD45RA+ cells. Libraries were prepared by immunoSEQ multiplex PCR; TCRdb keeps only in-frame clonotypes and omits some of them. There are roughly 2,000,000 clones in the sample; just under 95% occur only once, and less than 2% lies in the top ten. The gene calls are TRBV7-8 and TRBJ1-3; D unresolved. This TCR derives from a man aged 18 to 29 in good health. Some clones in this sample may be carry-over from other donors' samples. Sequenced input: naive CD8+ T cells from PBMCs. As DNA, the CDR3 is TGTGCCAGCAGCTTAGCTGGCTGGAGCACTGGAAACACCATATATTTT. This gives the protein CASSLAGWSTGNTIYF.